This TCR beta chain is drawn from a study of chemoradiotherapy in HPV16-positive cancers. About the study: Functional T-cell assays on two HPV16-positive patients' cells defined candidate HPV-specific clones and common TCR motifs. Findings and caveats of the study: In HPV16-positive patients, HPV-responsive T-cell expansion tracked better recurrence-free survival. Non-HPV-specific T cells did not expand in tumors during treatment, whereas candidate HPV-specific clones and E7-related motifs did.

Repeated repertoire sampling spanned the course of chemoradiotherapy. TCRdb's table, derived via immunoSEQ multiplex PCR, lists solely in-frame clones and lacks some. The data show over 10,000 clones, about 72% seen once. As for this clone: Its specificity is not known.

V was trimmed by 6 bases and J by 3 bases, leaving 14 bases between them. The length of the CDR3 is 14 residues. Germline-derived CDR1 and CDR2 are KGHSH and LQKENI. This TCR came from a human donor with HPV-associated anogenital cancer. This chain links TRBV18 with TRBJ1-1; tentative D call: TRBD1 (5 bases). Collection of the sample occurred from a patient who underwent chemoradiotherapy. The CDR3, as DNA: TGTGCCAGCTCCCGGGACCCCGGGGACACTGAAGCTTTCTTT. Translated: CASSRDPGDTEAFF. The whole variable domain, remainder taken from reference TRBV18 and TRBJ1-1, is NAGVMQNPRHLVRRRGQEARLRCSPMKGHSHVYWYRQLPEEGLKFMVYLQKENIIDESGMPKERFSAEFPKEGPSILRIQQVVRGDSAAYFCASSRDPGDTEAFFGQGTRLTVV.